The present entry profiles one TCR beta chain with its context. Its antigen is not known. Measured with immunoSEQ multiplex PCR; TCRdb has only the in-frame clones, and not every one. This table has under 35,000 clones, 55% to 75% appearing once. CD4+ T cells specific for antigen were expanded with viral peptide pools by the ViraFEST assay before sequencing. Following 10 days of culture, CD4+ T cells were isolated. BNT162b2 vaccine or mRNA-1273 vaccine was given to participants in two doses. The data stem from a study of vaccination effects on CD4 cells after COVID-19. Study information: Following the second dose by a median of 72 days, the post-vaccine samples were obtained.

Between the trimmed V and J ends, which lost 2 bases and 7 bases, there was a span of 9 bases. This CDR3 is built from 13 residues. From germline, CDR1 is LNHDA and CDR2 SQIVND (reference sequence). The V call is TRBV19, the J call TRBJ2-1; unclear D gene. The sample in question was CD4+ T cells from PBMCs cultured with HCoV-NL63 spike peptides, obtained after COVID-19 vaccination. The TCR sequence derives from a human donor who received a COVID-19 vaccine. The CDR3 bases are TGTGCCAGTAGTATAAGCCCAAATAATGAGCAGTTCTTC. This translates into CASSISPNNEQFF.